Presented here are 13 T cell receptor beta chains from one specimen sequenced in a study of cytomegalovirus exposure and HLA in healthy donors. This PCR relied on a set of 60 Vbeta primers and 13 Jbeta primers. The data were produced by immunoSEQ multiplex PCR, yet TCRdb's version contains in-frame clones alone and is incomplete. The sample data list 100,000 to 150,000 clones. The sample was PBMCs. The receptor set was obtained from a man aged 18 to 29 in good health and CMV-seronegative.

The chain has TRBV7-6 and TRBJ1-2; TRBD1 might be the D (5 bases). Per germline, CDR1 SGHVS and CDR2 FNYEAQ. The CDR3 length is 16 residues. The V gene lost 1 base and the J gene lost 6 bases, with 18 bases spanning the gap. In DNA form, the CDR3 reads TGTGCCAGCAGCTTAGGAGGGACTCAAATTTGGGATGGCTACACCTTC. Encoded protein: CASSLGGTQIWDGYTF.

The V and J genes are TRBV27 and TRBJ2-7; TRBD2 matches 8 bases. The ends lost 5 bases at V and 2 bases at J; junction bases unmatched: 14. CDR1 MNHEY and CDR2 SMNVEV come from the germline V gene (reference sequence). The CDR3 is 17 residues long. Here the CDR3 DNA reads TGTGCCAGCAGTCCTCCCCTGGGGCTAGCGGGTACCTACGAGCAGTACTTC. Translating it yields CASSPPLGLAGTYEQYF.

The V gene is TRBV10-3, the J gene TRBJ2-7; D gene unclear. CDR3 size: 13 residues. From germline, CDR1 is ENHRY and CDR2 SYGVKD. Trimming pared 0 bases from V and 3 bases from J, leaving 6 bases between. The CDR3 sequence: CAISESPGYEQYF. In DNA form, the CDR3 reads TGTGCCATCAGTGAGTCTCCGGGCTACGAGCAGTACTTC.

The V call is TRBV2, the J call TRBJ2-7; 7 bases line up with TRBD1. CDR3 length: 13 amino acids. Per the germline V gene, CDR1 is SNHLY and CDR2 is FYNNEI. Trimming removed 8 bases from V and 6 bases from J; junction bases left unmatched: 10. The CDR3 is CASRGTNRGEQYF. The CDR3 nucleotides are TGTGCCAGCCGGGGAACCAACAGGGGCGAGCAGTACTTC.

This chain links TRBV5-1 with TRBJ1-1, with a weak D call TRBD1 (6 bases). There are 13 residues in the CDR3. The germline V gene encodes CDR1 SGHRS and CDR2 YFSETQ. Trimming left V 5 bases short and J 6 bases short, with 14 bases between. CDR3 in amino acids: CASSPEGVAEAFF. The CDR3 region has the DNA TGCGCCAGCAGTCCCGAGGGGGTAGCTGAAGCTTTCTTT.

In DNA, the CDR3 is TGTGCCTGGAGTGTAGGGGGCAGCCAGGGGCCCCAGCATTTT. Its protein product is CAWSVGGSQGPQHF. The chain recombines TRBV30 with TRBJ1-5; 7 positions match TRBD1. In germline, CDR1 is GTSNPN, CDR2 SVGIG (reference sequence). The length of the CDR3 is 14 residues. V lost 0 bases, J lost 9 bases, and 8 bases stayed unmatched.

The chain uses TRBV5-1 and TRBJ2-7; TRBD2 matches at 9 bases. Germline V gives CDR1 SGHRS, CDR2 YFSETQ. The CDR3 length is 15 residues. Germline trimming cut 2 bases from V and 0 bases from J; bases unmatched to any gene: 3. DNA of the CDR3: TGCGCCAGCAGCTTCCTAGCGGGGAGCTCCTACGAGCAGTACTTC. Its protein is CASSFLAGSSYEQYF.

The J gene is TRBJ2-7, the V gene TRBV2; 14 nucleotides align to TRBD2. Germline V CDR1 and CDR2: SNHLY, FYNNEI. This CDR3 comprises 15 residues. The trim removed 4 bases at V and 6 bases at J, leaving 5 bases unmatched. The chain's CDR3 is CASSVGLAGVREQYF. In DNA, the CDR3 is TGTGCCAGCAGTGTGGGACTAGCGGGAGTGCGCGAGCAGTACTTC.

The rearrangement links TRBV11-2 to TRBJ2-1; 9 bases align to TRBD2. Germline V gives CDR1 SGHAT, CDR2 FQNNGV. V gave up 0 bases and J gave up 8 bases; unmatched junction bases: 5. This CDR3 has 15 residues. This CDR3 reads CASSLERGGLYEQFF. CDR3 bases: TGTGCCAGCAGCTTAGAGCGGGGGGGTTTATATGAGCAGTTCTTC.

This chain joins TRBV19 and TRBJ2-5; TRBD2 aligns across 14 bases. Trimming took 3 bases from V and 4 from J; bases not matched to a gene: 1. The CDR3 contains 15 residues. The V gene's germline CDR1 is LNHDA and CDR2 SQIVND (reference sequence). CDR3 residues: CASSMTSGGGETQYF. In nucleotides, the CDR3 is TGTGCCAGTAGTATGACTAGCGGGGGGGGAGAGACCCAGTACTTC. The variable domain in full, with the rest retrieved from reference TRBV19 and TRBJ2-5, is DGGITQSPKYLFRKEGQNVTLSCEQNLNHDAMYWYRQDPGQGLRLIYYSQIVNDFQKGDIAEGYSVSREKKESFPLTVTSAQKNPTAFYLCASSMTSGGGETQYFGPGTRLLVL.

The chain has TRBV15 and TRBJ2-3; D is possibly TRBD2 (5 bases). Germline V gives CDR1 LNHNV, CDR2 YYDKDF (reference sequence). V lost 0 bases to trimming and J lost 6 bases, with 7 bases between them. The CDR3 totals 13 residues. The chain's CDR3 is CATSREGGDTQYF. CDR3 DNA: TGTGCCACCAGCAGAGAGGGCGGGGATACGCAGTATTTT.

The rearrangement links TRBV6-4 to TRBJ2-3, with 10 bases lining up with TRBD2. There are 15 residues in the CDR3. Germline assignment: CDR1 MRHNA and CDR2 SNTAGT. V shed 4 bases, J shed 1 base, and the junction held 2 bases outside the gene matches. CDR3: CASSVLAGGTDTQYF. The CDR3 nucleotides are TGTGCCAGCAGTGTCCTAGCGGGAGGCACAGATACGCAGTATTTT.

The chain links TRBV28 to TRBJ2-7; perhaps TRBD2 as D (5 bases). Germline V gives CDR1 MDHEN, CDR2 SYDVKM. Trimming left V 4 bases short and J 5 bases short, with 12 bases between. The CDR3 loop spans 13 amino acids. The CDR3 DNA follows: TGTGCCAGCAGTTGGACTGCGAGTGACGAGCAGTACTTC. This sequence encodes CASSWTASDEQYF.